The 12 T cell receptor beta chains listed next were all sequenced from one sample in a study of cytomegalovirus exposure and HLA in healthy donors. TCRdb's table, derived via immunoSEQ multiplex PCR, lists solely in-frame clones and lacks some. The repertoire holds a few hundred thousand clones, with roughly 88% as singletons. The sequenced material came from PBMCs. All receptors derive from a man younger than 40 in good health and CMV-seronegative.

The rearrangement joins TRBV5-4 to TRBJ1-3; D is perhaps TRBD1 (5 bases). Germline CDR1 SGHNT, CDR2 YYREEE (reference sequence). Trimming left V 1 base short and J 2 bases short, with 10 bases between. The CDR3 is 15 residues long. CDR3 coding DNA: TGTGCCAGCAGCTTGAAGTCGACAGCTGGAAACACCATATATTTT. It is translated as CASSLKSTAGNTIYF.

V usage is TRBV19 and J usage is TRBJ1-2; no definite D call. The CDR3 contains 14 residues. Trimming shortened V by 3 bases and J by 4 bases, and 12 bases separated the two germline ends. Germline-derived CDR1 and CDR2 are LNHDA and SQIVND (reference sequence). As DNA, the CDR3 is TGTGCCAGTAGTATTGCGCCGCTTGGCTATGGCTACACCTTC. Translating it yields CASSIAPLGYGYTF.

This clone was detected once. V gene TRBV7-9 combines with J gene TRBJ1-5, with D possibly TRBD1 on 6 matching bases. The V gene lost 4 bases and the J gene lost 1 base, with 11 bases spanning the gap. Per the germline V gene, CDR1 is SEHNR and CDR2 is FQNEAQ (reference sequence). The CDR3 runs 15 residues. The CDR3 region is CASSSGTPSNQPQHF. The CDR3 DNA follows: TGTGCCAGCAGCTCCGGGACACCAAGCAATCAGCCCCAGCATTTT.

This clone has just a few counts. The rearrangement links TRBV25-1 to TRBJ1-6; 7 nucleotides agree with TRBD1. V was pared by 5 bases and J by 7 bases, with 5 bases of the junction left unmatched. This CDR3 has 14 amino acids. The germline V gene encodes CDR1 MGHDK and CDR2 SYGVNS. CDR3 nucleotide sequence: TGTGCCAGCAGTATGGACAGGACGAATTCACCCCTCCACTTT. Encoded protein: CASSMDRTNSPLHF.

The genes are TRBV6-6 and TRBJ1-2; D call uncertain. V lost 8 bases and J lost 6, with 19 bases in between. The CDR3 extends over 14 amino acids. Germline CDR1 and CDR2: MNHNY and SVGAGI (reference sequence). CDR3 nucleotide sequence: TGTGCCAGCTCCCAGAACATCGGGTCGGATGGCTACACCTTC. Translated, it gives CASSQNIGSDGYTF.

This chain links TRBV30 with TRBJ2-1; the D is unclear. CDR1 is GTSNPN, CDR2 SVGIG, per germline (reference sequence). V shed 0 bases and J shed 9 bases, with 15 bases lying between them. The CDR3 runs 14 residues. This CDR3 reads CAWSVRLGSSEQFF. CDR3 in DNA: TGTGCCTGGAGTGTACGGCTAGGATCGAGTGAGCAGTTCTTC.

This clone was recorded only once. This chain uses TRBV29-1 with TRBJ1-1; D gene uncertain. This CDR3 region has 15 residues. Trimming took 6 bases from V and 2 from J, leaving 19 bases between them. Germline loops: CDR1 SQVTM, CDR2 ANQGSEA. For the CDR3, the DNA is TGCAGCGTCGCCAGATGGGCCGCAACCAACACTGAAGCTTTCTTT. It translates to CSVARWAATNTEAFF. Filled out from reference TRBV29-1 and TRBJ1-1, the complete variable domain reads SAVISQKPSRDICQRGTSLTIQCQVDSQVTMMFWYRQQPGQSLTLIATANQGSEATYESGFVIDKFPISRPNLTFSTLTVSNMSPEDSSIYLCSVARWAATNTEAFFGQGTRLTVV.

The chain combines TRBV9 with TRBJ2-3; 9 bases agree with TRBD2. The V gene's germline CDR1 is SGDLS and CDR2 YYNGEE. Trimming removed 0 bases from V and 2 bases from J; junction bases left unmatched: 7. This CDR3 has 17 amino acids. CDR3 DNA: TGTGCCAGCAGCGTAGCCTCTACTAGCGGGTTCACAGATACGCAGTATTTT. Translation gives CASSVASTSGFTDTQYF.

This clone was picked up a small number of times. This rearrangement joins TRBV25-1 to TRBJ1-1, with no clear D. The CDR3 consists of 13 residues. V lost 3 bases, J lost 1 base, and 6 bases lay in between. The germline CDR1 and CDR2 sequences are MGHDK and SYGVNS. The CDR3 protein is CASSDPRNTEAFF. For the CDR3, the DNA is TGTGCCAGCAGTGATCCCAGGAACACTGAAGCTTTCTTT.

The CDR3 loop is CASSQDQEGSANEQFF. CDR3 DNA sequence: TGCGCCAGCAGCCAAGATCAGGAGGGGTCAGCTAATGAGCAGTTCTTC. The chain links TRBV4-1 to TRBJ2-1; D possibly corresponds to TRBD2 (6 bases). In germline, CDR1 is MGHRA, CDR2 YSYEKL. Trimming cost V 0 bases and J 7 bases, with 16 bases left between them. The CDR3 contains 16 residues.

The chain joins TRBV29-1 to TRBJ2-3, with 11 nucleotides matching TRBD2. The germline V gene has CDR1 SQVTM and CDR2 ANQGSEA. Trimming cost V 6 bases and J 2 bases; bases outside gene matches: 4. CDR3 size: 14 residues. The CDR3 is CSVSSGGPTDTQYF. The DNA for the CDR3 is TGCAGCGTCTCTAGCGGGGGGCCCACAGATACGCAGTATTTT.

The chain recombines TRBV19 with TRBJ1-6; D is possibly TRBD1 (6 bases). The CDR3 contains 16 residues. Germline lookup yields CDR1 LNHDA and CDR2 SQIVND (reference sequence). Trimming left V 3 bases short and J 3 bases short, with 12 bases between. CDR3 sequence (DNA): TGTGCCAGTAGTATGAACAGGGCCAACTATAATTCACCCCTCCACTTT. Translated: CASSMNRANYNSPLHF.